This is a list of T cell receptor beta chains from one sample in a study of blood T cells in healthy people across ages. TCRdb passed the 5' RACE reads through MiXCR, listing each CDR3 protein once. Of 550,000 to 800,000 distinct CDR3 sequences listed, about 32% are singletons. Sequencing was carried out using blood. These receptors all come from a woman of 80 years or more in good health. Each CDR3 is given with its conserved first and last residue. The D gene is left open where the match is weak. Clone size, where shown, is once, few, many, or a class for clones that have expanded.

V: TRBV6-6; size: many; D: .; CDR3: CASSYSRGYTF
V: TRBV6-5; size: many; D: .; CDR3: CASSWGDGNQPQHF
V: TRBV20-1; size: .; D: .; CDR3: CSVGDIANYGYTF
V: TRBV20-1; size: .; D: .; CDR3: CSARGVLGYEQYF
V: TRBV7-2; size: .; D: .; CDR3: CASSLTGTEGYEQYF
V: TRBV9; size: many; D: TRBD1; CDR3: CASSVGTGPEQYF
V: TRBV6-2/TRBV6-3; size: once; D: .; CDR3: CASRPGQSSQPQHF
V: TRBV7-8; size: many; D: .; CDR3: CASSADSRSSRYEQYF
V: TRBV9; size: .; D: .; CDR3: CASSVAGQAESPLHF
V: TRBV27; size: .; D: .; CDR3: CASSLGGLSYEQFF
V: TRBV12-3/TRBV12-4; size: .; D: TRBD1; CDR3: CASSPSTGRNSGNTIYF
V: TRBV18; size: .; D: .; CDR3: CASSPVREAGELFF
V: TRBV28; size: .; D: .; CDR3: CASSLRSTQYF
V: TRBV6-1; size: .; D: TRBD1; CDR3: CASSENRGRGYTF
V: TRBV4-3; size: .; D: TRBD1; CDR3: CASSQADRGGTEAFF
V: TRBV25-1; size: .; D: .; CDR3: CASSDFPGGMNTEAFF
V: TRBV10-3; size: .; D: .; CDR3: CAISESSREQYF
V: TRBV20-1; size: many; D: .; CDR3: CSARGARNTEAFF
V: TRBV3-1; size: many; D: .; CDR3: CASSDPNYGYTF
V: TRBV11-2; size: many; D: .; CDR3: CASSYWGLHEQFF
V: TRBV12-3/TRBV12-4; size: .; D: .; CDR3: CATRPTRTDVQYF
V: TRBV5-1; size: many; D: TRBD1; CDR3: CASSLGRDSVTDTQYF
V: TRBV3-1; size: many; D: TRBD2; CDR3: CASSRRTSGQETQYF
V: TRBV28; size: many; D: .; CDR3: CASSLSGRGAYGYTF
V: TRBV13; size: .; D: .; CDR3: CASSPNWDSYNEQFF
V: TRBV6-4; size: many; D: .; CDR3: CASSDRNEQFF
V: TRBV5-1; size: few; D: .; CDR3: CASSLITVNTEAFF
V: TRBV5-1; size: many; D: .; CDR3: CASSSGLTSSYEQYF
V: TRBV20-1; size: .; D: .; CDR3: CSARETGDTEAFF
V: TRBV20-1; size: .; D: .; CDR3: CSAHKGAGGYNQPQHF
V: TRBV7-7; size: few; D: TRBD2; CDR3: CASSFDGGAAETQYF
V: TRBV20-1; size: many; D: TRBD1; CDR3: CSATRQGASFYGYTF
V: TRBV6-2/TRBV6-3; size: few; D: .; CDR3: CASSYGNRAPLHF
V: TRBV20-1; size: many; D: .; CDR3: CSARKLDSSYNEQFF
V: TRBV9; size: .; D: TRBD2; CDR3: CASSVGGLAYNEQFF
V: TRBV3-1; size: few; D: .; CDR3: CASSHGGSSYNEQYF
V: TRBV9; size: many; D: .; CDR3: CASSVNTLRGETQYF
V: TRBV19; size: .; D: .; CDR3: CASSTFRGSLSYNEQFF
V: TRBV4-1; size: few; D: .; CDR3: CASSQDGSMSGAHNEQYF
V: TRBV5-1; size: many; D: .; CDR3: CASSLKTVRSSYEQYF